Shown below are 18 T cell receptor beta chains from a single sample sequenced in a study of cytomegalovirus exposure and HLA in healthy donors. 13 Jbeta primers and 60 Vbeta primers were used for the PCR. The repertoire was sequenced with immunoSEQ multiplex PCR; TCRdb's copy has only in-frame clones and lacks some. The table includes 80,000 to 130,000 clones, 75% to 85% detected once. The source material was PBMCs. The receptors shown here come from a woman aged 18-29 years in good health and CMV-seronegative.

V is TRBV5-5 and J is TRBJ2-1, with D possibly being TRBD2 (6 bases). This CDR3 contains 15 residues. Germline V lookup: CDR1 SGHKS, CDR2 YYEKEE (reference sequence). Trimming removed 5 bases from V and 0 bases from J, with 12 bases in between. In DNA, the CDR3 is TGTGCCAGCAGGGGGGGTCTCTACTCCTACAATGAGCAGTTCTTC. Its translation is CASRGGLYSYNEQFF.

The gene calls are TRBV28 and TRBJ1-3; D perhaps matches TRBD1 (6 bases). This CDR3 comprises 14 residues. The V end lost 5 bases, the J end lost 0 bases, and 8 bases lay between the germline ends. CDR1 and CDR2 from the germline V gene are MDHEN and SYDVKM. CDR3 bases: TGTGCCAGCAGTACAGGGTTCTCTGGAAACACCATATATTTT. Its protein is CASSTGFSGNTIYF.

The chain recombines TRBV4-3 with TRBJ2-3; TRBD2 aligns across 9 bases. V trimming: 3 bases; J trimming: 6 bases; junction bases outside the gene matches: 10. The CDR3 covers 16 residues. The germline CDR1 and CDR2 sequences are LGHNA and YSLEER. CDR3 DNA: TGCGCCAGCAGCCACCGGACTAGCGCAGGACCGGATACGCAGTATTTT. Translation: CASSHRTSAGPDTQYF.

This clone came up once. This sequence joins TRBV7-9 and TRBJ1-2; D is possibly TRBD1 (6 bases). Trimming removed 0 bases at V and 0 bases at J, with 14 bases between. Germline V lookup: CDR1 SEHNR, CDR2 FQNEAQ (reference sequence). This CDR3 comprises 17 residues. CDR3: CASSLAGADRANYGYTF. CDR3 bases: TGTGCCAGCAGCTTAGCGGGGGCAGATCGGGCTAACTATGGCTACACCTTC.

The chain is built from TRBV6-5 and TRBJ2-5; 9 bases align to TRBD2. The CDR3 sequence is 16 residues long. Germline CDR1 and CDR2: MNHEY and SVGAGI. V gave up 0 bases and J gave up 5 bases; unmatched junction bases: 7. The CDR3 sequence is CASSYSLAGVRETQYF. The CDR3 DNA follows: TGTGCCAGCAGTTACTCGTTAGCGGGAGTGAGGGAGACCCAGTACTTC.

The chain couples TRBV7-2 to TRBJ2-5; 9 bases align to TRBD2. Trimming took 1 base from V and 7 from J; bases not matched to a gene: 7. CDR1 and CDR2 from the germline V gene are SGHTA and FQGNSA. There are 15 residues in the CDR3. This chain's CDR3 is CASSLGGGGPRTQYF. CDR3 bases: TGTGCCAGCAGCTTAGGCGGGGGGGGCCCCCGGACCCAGTACTTC.

The CDR3 DNA sequence: TGTGCCAGCAGGATTACCGGGACTAGCGGTAAAGAGACCCAGTACTTC. Protein sequence: CASRITGTSGKETQYF. This chain connects TRBV11-2 to TRBJ2-5; 11 positions agree with TRBD2. The germline CDR1 and CDR2 sequences are SGHAT and FQNNGV. The V and J ends lost 6 bases and 3 bases, in that order; junction bases with no gene match: 9. The CDR3 has 16 amino acids.

The sample holds a few counts of this clone. The rearrangement uses TRBV27 and TRBJ1-5; 8 nucleotides line up with TRBD1. This CDR3 has 12 amino acids. Germline V gene lookup returns CDR1 MNHEY and CDR2 SMNVEV (reference sequence). Trimming took 5 bases from V and 6 from J; bases not matched to a gene: 0. CDR3 in amino acids: CASSDRGQPQHF. CDR3 nucleotide sequence: TGTGCCAGCAGTGACAGGGGTCAGCCCCAGCATTTT.

V is TRBV6-1 and J is TRBJ2-7, with 11 nucleotides matching TRBD1. This CDR3 has 16 residues. The trim removed 4 bases at V and 0 bases at J, leaving 5 bases unmatched. Germline-derived CDR1 and CDR2 are MNHNS and SASEGT. The CDR3 protein is CASSGPGTGGSYEQYF. The DNA of the CDR3 is TGTGCCAGCAGTGGACCAGGGACAGGGGGCTCCTACGAGCAGTACTTC.

The chain has TRBV5-6 and TRBJ1-1, with D maybe TRBD1 (6 bases). The CDR3 totals 14 residues. With 5 bases removed from V and 0 bases from J, the gap between germline ends came to 11 bases. Germline V gene data show CDR1 as SGHDT and CDR2 as YYEEEE. The CDR3 sequence is CASRQGTVNTEAFF. CDR3 sequence (DNA): TGTGCCAGCAGGCAGGGGACGGTGAACACTGAAGCTTTCTTT. Together with reference TRBV5-6 and TRBJ1-1, the CDR3 gives the full variable domain: DAGVTQSPTHLIKTRGQQVTLRCSPKSGHDTVSWYQQALGQGPQFIFQYYEEEERQRGNFPDRFSGHQFPNYSSELNVNALLLGDSALYLCASRQGTVNTEAFFGQGTRLTVV.

The V gene is TRBV4-3, the J gene TRBJ2-2, with D uncertain. The CDR3 has 15 amino acids. CDR1 and CDR2 (germline): LGHNA, YSLEER. V was pared by 2 bases and J by 5 bases, with 12 bases between. The CDR3 sequence is CASSQSPEQTGELFF. For the CDR3, the DNA is TGCGCCAGCAGCCAATCCCCAGAACAAACCGGGGAGCTGTTTTTT.

J is TRBJ2-7 and V is TRBV18, with D tentatively TRBD2 (6 bases). Per the germline V gene, CDR1 is KGHSH and CDR2 is LQKENI. Trimming removed 6 bases from V and 5 bases from J, with 11 bases in between. This CDR3 region has 12 residues. The CDR3 DNA is TGTGCCAGCTCTATCACGGGGGACGAGCAGTACTTC. Encoded protein: CASSITGDEQYF.

This chain uses TRBV28 with TRBJ2-1, with D perhaps matching TRBD2 (7 bases). V gave up 5 bases and J gave up 6 bases, with 14 bases separating them. In germline, CDR1 is MDHEN, CDR2 SYDVKM. The CDR3 loop spans 14 amino acids. This CDR3 is CASSLMGGANEQFF. The CDR3 region has the DNA TGTGCCAGCAGTCTTATGGGGGGGGCCAATGAGCAGTTCTTC.

J is TRBJ1-6 and V is TRBV6-1, with 7 nucleotides matching TRBD1. V gave up 5 bases and J gave up 8 bases; unmatched junction bases: 9. The CDR3 spans 15 residues. In germline, CDR1 is MNHNS, CDR2 SASEGT. CDR3 loop: CASSPMAGGHSPLHF. The CDR3 DNA is TGTGCCAGCAGTCCCATGGCAGGGGGACATTCACCCCTCCACTTT.

The chain has TRBV7-9 and TRBJ2-7; 8 bases match TRBD1. The CDR3 has 15 residues. Per the germline V gene, CDR1 is SEHNR and CDR2 is FQNEAQ (reference sequence). V lost 5 bases and J lost 0; bases outside the gene matches: 6. CDR3 loop: CASSPRTGPSYEQYF. The CDR3 DNA sequence: TGTGCCAGCAGCCCCCGGACAGGGCCCTCCTACGAGCAGTACTTC.

This sequence joins TRBV6-5 and TRBJ2-1; D perhaps matches TRBD1 (6 bases). V dropped 6 bases and J dropped 9 bases, with 9 bases sitting between them. Germline loops: CDR1 MNHEY, CDR2 SVGAGI. CDR3 size: 11 residues. The CDR3 sequence: CASRTGVEQFF. The DNA for the CDR3 is TGTGCCAGCAGGACAGGAGTTGAGCAGTTCTTC.

V and J are TRBV29-1 and TRBJ2-2; 8 nucleotides align to TRBD1. The CDR3 runs 15 residues. Germline V gene sequence: CDR1 SQVTM, CDR2 ANQGSEA. With V trimmed by 7 bases and J by 0 bases, 7 bases remained unmatched. CDR3 residues: CSARQGPTNTGELFF. The CDR3 coding sequence is TGCAGCGCCAGACAGGGGCCTACGAACACCGGGGAGCTGTTTTTT.

This chain uses TRBV5-1 with TRBJ1-1, with TRBD1 matching 7 bases. CDR1 is SGHRS, CDR2 YFSETQ, per germline. CDR3 length equals 13 residues. Trimming removed 4 bases from V and 6 bases from J; junction bases left unmatched: 6. The CDR3 loop reads CASSRRTGAEAFF. The CDR3 coding sequence is TGCGCCAGCAGCAGGAGAACAGGGGCTGAAGCTTTCTTT. Based on the CDR3 plus reference TRBV5-1 and TRBJ1-1, the full variable domain is KAGVTQTPRYLIKTRGQQVTLSCSPISGHRSVSWYQQTPGQGLQFLFEYFSETQRNKGNFPGRFSGRQFSNSRSEMNVSTLELGDSALYLCASSRRTGAEAFFGQGTRLTVV.